This T cell receptor beta chain originates from a study of cytomegalovirus exposure and HLA in healthy donors. The PCR made use of 60 Vbeta and 13 Jbeta primers. The repertoire was sequenced with immunoSEQ multiplex PCR; TCRdb's copy has only in-frame clones and lacks some. The table includes 95,000 to 150,000 clones, over 65% detected once. The J segment lost 7 bases and the V segment lost 5 bases, leaving 9 bases of the junction unmatched. From germline, CDR1 is SGHAT and CDR2 FQNNGV. There are 15 residues in the CDR3. The sample taken for sequencing was PBMCs. The source of this sequence is a man aged 25-40 years in good health and CMV-seronegative. This chain joins TRBV11-2 and TRBJ2-2; 8 nucleotides line up with TRBD1. CDR3 sequence: CASSVSTGDNGELFF. The CDR3 DNA reads as TGTGCCAGCAGCGTCTCGACAGGGGACAACGGGGAGCTGTTTTTT.